Detailed here is one T cell receptor (beta chain). Its recognized antigen is unknown. Relative to the germline gene, one junction end is altered; a read error may explain this. This sample is drawn from a study of tumor and adjacent non-tumor tissue in lung cancer (dated by TCRdb to 2017 to 2018). About the study as a whole: Patients with adenocarcinoma (about 12), squamous cell carcinoma (2) and small cell lung cancer (1) were included in the cohort. Using bulk TCRbeta repertoires from approximately 15 lung cancer patients, the study set lung tumor tissue side by side with matched distant non-tumor lung tissue. Ages among the 15 or so patients ranged from about 30 to 76 years, there were roughly ten men and 5 women, and disease was at TNM stage I to III. Sequencing generated a total of 125,075,908 productive TCRbeta reads, averaging about 4.17 million reads per sample. More than 25 paired specimens, one tumor and one normal lung sample per patient, were profiled by TCRbeta CDR3 sequencing.

Library generation was performed with multiplex PCR. Sequencing was carried out with an Illumina HiSeq 2500. TCRbeta libraries were built by three rounds of nested PCR using primers (Table S4), following protocols modified from ARM-PCR. PCR products of 200-500 bp were gel-excised and purified with the QIAquick gel extraction kit before sequencing. In the source study's methods: Reads were cleaned using Trimmomatic, were merged into complete CDR3 sequences using FLASH, and were assigned to V(D)J germline segments using MiTCR. VDJtools was used to compute clonal diversity as the inverse Simpson's index. In-frame sequences lacking a premature stop codon were counted as productive reads. TCRdb applied fastp at Q25 and MiXCR to the public reads, then kept only in-frame beta chains. Each entry is one CDR3 protein sequence, shown with its most common DNA and genes. Clone size and V and J calls follow TCRdb, not the original study. The sample table shows about 140,000 distinct CDR3 sequences, and around two thirds are seen once. 15% to 20% of the sample belongs to the ten largest clones.

Inclusive of the bounding cysteine and phenylalanine, the CDR3 is 17 residues long. Just CDR3 DNA is preserved here, 51 bases in frame from base 1. The germline V gene supplies CDR1 MGHRA and CDR2 YSYEKL. Study-wide findings and limitations: Neither the sequencing platform nor unique molecular identifiers are named or mentioned anywhere in the methods. TCR diversity was significantly higher in younger patients, and higher tumor TCR diversity was associated with shorter overall and disease-free survival. Tumor tissue showed significantly greater TCR diversity (inverse Simpson) than normal lung tissue (approximately 430 vs 150, P = 0.0075, Mann-Whitney U test). Because peripheral blood was not sequenced, blood TCRbeta repertoires in the lung cancer patients of the study were not examined. The top 100 clones accounted for a significantly larger cumulative portion of the repertoire in normal lung than in tumor tissue. Only approximately 14 patients were in the cohort, and the authors stated that larger samples and more detailed clinical data are needed.

RNA was isolated from bulk unsorted tissue, and RNA quality was assessed with a NanoDrop ND-1000 and an Agilent 2100. Donors were newly diagnosed lung cancer patients admitted for thoracic surgery in China between August and November 2014, without prior chemotherapy. Anyone who had undergone radiotherapy or chemotherapy before, or who had another cancer at the same time, was left out of the study. Pieces of surgical tissue measuring about 1-2 cm3 were kept in RNAlater solution and stored at -80 degrees C until use. Rearrangement joined TRBV4-1 to TRBJ2-1; TRBD2 agrees with 10 junctional bases. Sequences were obtained from lung tumor tissue. The receptor was derived from a man in his 60s with small cell lung cancer. The nucleotide sequence reads TGCGCTAGCAGCCAAGAAAGGGCTAGCGGGAGTTTGAGTGAGCAGTTCTTC. This is translated as CASSQERASGSLSEQFF.